Described below is a single TCR beta chain sequence and its context. As yet, its antigen is unknown. Researchers ran the PCR with 60 Vbeta and 13 Jbeta primers. Some clones are missing from TCRdb's copy, which holds only in-frame ones; the method was immunoSEQ multiplex PCR. The sample records 150,000 to 200,000 clones, approximately 80% being singletons. Germline values: CDR1 MGHRA, CDR2 YSYEKL. CDR3 length equals 17 residues. The V and J ends lost 2 bases and 2 bases respectively, with 16 bases between them. This entry belongs to a study of cytomegalovirus exposure and HLA in healthy donors. Findings of the study overall: For most TCR sequences rarity was the rule, although some public TCRs occurred in many donors. Researchers left out some V segments, among them TRBV6-2 and TRBV6-3, as indistinguishable.

This clonotype was sampled from a woman younger than 45 in good health and CMV-seronegative. The sequenced sample consisted of PBMCs. The chain is built from TRBV4-1 and TRBJ2-1; D perhaps matches TRBD2 (6 bases). CDR3 coding DNA: TGCGCCAGCAGCCAACCGGGTCGGAGGGGTCCCTACAATGAGCAGTTCTTC. It translates to CASSQPGRRGPYNEQFF.